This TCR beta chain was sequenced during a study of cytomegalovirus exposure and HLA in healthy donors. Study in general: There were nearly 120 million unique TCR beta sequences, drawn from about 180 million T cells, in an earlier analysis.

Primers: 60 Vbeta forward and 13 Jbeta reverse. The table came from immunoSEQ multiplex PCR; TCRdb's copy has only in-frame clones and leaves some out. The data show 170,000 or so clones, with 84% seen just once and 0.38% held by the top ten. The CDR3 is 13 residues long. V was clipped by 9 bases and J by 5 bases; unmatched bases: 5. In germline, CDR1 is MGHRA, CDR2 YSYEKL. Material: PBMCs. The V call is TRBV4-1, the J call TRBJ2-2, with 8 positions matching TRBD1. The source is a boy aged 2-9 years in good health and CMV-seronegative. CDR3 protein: CASTGGMTGELFF. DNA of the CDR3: TGCGCCAGTACAGGGGGGATGACCGGGGAGCTGTTTTTT.